This TCR beta chain was observed in a study of response to subunit inactivated influenza vaccine. TCRdb reprocessed the RT-PCR reads via MiXCR and lists one record per CDR3 protein. The sample consists of around 710,000 distinct CDR3 sequences, approximately 14% of them appearing once. Germline V gene sequence: CDR1 ENHRY, CDR2 SYGVKD. The V gene lost 4 bases and the J gene lost 1 base, with 6 bases spanning the gap. The CDR3 has 13 residues. The sequence was collected from a man aged 45-60 years who received an inactivated influenza vaccine. The V call is TRBV10-3, the J call TRBJ2-3, with D unresolved. Sample: PBMCs from blood, taken around two weeks before vaccination. CDR3 coding DNA: TGTGCCATCAGTGCTCGAGGCACAGATACGCAGTATTTT. Translated: CAISARGTDTQYF.